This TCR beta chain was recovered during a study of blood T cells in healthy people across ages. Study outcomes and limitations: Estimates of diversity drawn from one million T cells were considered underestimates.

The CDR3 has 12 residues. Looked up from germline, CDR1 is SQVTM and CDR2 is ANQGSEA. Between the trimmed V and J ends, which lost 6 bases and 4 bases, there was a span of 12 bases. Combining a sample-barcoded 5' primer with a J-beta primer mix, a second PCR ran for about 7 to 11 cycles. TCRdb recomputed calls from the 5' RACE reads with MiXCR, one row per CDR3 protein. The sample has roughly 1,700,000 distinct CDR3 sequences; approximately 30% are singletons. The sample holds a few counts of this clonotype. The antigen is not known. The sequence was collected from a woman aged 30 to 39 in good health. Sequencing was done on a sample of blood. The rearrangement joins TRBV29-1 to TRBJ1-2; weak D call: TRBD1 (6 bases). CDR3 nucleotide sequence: TGCAGCGTGGGCTTACAGGGCTATGGCTACACCTTC. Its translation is CSVGLQGYGYTF.